This T cell receptor (beta chain) was captured by sequencing in a study of regulatory T cells in long-lasting Graves disease. This clonotype was counted many times. The time point denotes: persistent/refractory GD, antithyroid drugs over 5 years with positive TRAb. Making the TCR library involved RNA that had been extracted from PBMCs. Peripheral blood, about 8.8 milliliters of it, was drawn into EDTA tubes. The authors built TCR beta libraries using iRepertoire HTBI primers and Arm-PCR of CDR3 regions. TCRdb processed the multiplex PCR reads anew with MiXCR; each CDR3 protein has one entry. The table includes 600,000 to 850,000 distinct CDR3 sequences, 25% to 30% detected once. Material: peripheral blood mononuclear cells (PBMCs), obtained when the disease was refractory, from a patient treated with antithyroid drugs. The TCR comes from a female donor with Graves disease.

The CDR3 is CASSTRDRLSAYETQYF. The CDR3 region has the DNA TGTGCCAGCAGCACCCGGGACAGGTTAAGCGCATACGAGACCCAGTACTTC. The rearrangement joins TRBV7-9 to TRBJ2-5; 8 positions agree with TRBD1. The V gene's germline CDR1 is SEHNR and CDR2 FQNEAQ (reference sequence). This CDR3 has 17 amino acids. The junction had 16 bases not matched to a gene; V was cut back by 5 bases and J by 5 bases. Based on the CDR3 plus reference TRBV7-9 and TRBJ2-5, the full variable domain is DTGVSQNPRHKITKRGQNVTFRCDPISEHNRLYWYRQTLGQGPEFLTYFQNEAQLEKSRLLSDRFSAERPKGSFSTLEIQRTEQGDSAMYLCASSTRDRLSAYETQYFGPGTRLLVL.